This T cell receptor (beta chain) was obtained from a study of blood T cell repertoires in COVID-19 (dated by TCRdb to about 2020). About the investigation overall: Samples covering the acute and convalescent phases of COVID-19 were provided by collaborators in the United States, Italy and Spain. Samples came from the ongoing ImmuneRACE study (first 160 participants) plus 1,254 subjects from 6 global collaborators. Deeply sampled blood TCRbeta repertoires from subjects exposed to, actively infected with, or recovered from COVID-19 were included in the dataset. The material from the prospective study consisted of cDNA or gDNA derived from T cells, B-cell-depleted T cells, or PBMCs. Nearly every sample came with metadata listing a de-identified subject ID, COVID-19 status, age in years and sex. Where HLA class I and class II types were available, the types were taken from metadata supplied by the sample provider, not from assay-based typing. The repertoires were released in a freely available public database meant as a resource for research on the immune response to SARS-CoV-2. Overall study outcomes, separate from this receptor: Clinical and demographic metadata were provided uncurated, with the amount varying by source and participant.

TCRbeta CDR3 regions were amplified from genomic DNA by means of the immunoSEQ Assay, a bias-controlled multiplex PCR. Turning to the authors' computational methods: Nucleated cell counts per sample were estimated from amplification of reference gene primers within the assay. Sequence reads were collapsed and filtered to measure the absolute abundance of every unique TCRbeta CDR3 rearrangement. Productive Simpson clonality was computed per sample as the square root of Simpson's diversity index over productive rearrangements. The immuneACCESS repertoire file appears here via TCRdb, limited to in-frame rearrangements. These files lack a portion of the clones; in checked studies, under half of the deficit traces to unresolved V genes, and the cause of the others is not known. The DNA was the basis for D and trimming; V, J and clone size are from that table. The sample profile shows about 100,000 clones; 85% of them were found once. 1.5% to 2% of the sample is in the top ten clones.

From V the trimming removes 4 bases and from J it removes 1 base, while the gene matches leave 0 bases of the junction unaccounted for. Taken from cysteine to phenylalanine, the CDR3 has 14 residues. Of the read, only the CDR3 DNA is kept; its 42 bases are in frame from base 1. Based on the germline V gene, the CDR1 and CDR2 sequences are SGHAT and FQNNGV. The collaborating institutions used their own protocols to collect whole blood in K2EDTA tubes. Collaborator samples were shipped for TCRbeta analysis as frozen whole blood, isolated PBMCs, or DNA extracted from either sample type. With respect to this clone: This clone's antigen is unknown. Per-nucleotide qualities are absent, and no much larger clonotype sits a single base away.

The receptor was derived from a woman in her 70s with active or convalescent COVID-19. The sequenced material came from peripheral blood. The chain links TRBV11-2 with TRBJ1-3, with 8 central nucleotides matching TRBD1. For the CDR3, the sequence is CASSWDRSGNTIYF. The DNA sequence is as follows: TGTGCCAGCAGCTGGGACAGGTCTGGAAACACCATATATTTT.